Listed here are 32 T cell receptor beta chains from one sample, sequenced in a study of blood T cell repertoires in COVID-19. Libraries were prepared by immunoSEQ multiplex PCR; TCRdb keeps only in-frame clonotypes and omits some of them. The sample has 150,000 or so clones, approximately 80% seen once. The sequencing sample was made of peripheral blood. The receptors stem from a woman older than 75 with acute or convalescent COVID-19.

This rearrangement joins TRBV2 to TRBJ1-6; 7 positions agree with TRBD1. V was clipped by 10 bases and J by 11 bases; unmatched bases: 14. This CDR3 spans 14 amino acids. Germline CDR1 and CDR2: SNHLY and FYNNEI. The CDR3 sequence is CATSETGSLAPLHF. The CDR3 DNA reads TGTGCCACCTCCGAGACAGGGAGTTTGGCACCCCTCCACTTT.

The V gene is TRBV13, the J gene TRBJ1-4, with TRBD1 matching over 8 bases. J gave up 8 bases and V 5 bases, and 4 bases lay outside the gene matches. This CDR3 region has 13 residues. CDR1 and CDR2 (germline): PRHDT, FYEKMQ (reference sequence). The CDR3 protein is CASSARQGEKLFF. The CDR3, as DNA: TGTGCCAGCAGCGCGCGACAGGGGGAAAAACTGTTTTTT.

This chain uses TRBV12-3 or TRBV12-4 with TRBJ1-4, with 7 bases matching TRBD1. The CDR3 covers 12 residues. Trimming removed 6 bases from V and 10 bases from J; junction bases left unmatched: 5. The CDR3, as DNA: TGTGCCAGCAGCGCTGACAGGGTAAAACTGTTTTTT. Protein: CASSADRVKLFF.

The J gene is TRBJ2-7, the V gene TRBV7-2; D is perhaps TRBD2 (5 bases). Germline CDR1 SGHTA, CDR2 FQGNSA. Trimming took 0 bases from V and 3 from J, leaving 21 bases between them. The CDR3 totals 18 residues. The CDR3 reads CASSLAASAGSNLYEQYF. DNA of the CDR3: TGTGCCAGCAGCTTAGCGGCCTCAGCTGGGAGTAACCTCTACGAGCAGTACTTC.

This rearrangement joins TRBV7-9 to TRBJ1-1, with D possibly TRBD1 on 5 matching bases. Germline V gives CDR1 SEHNR, CDR2 FQNEAQ (reference sequence). The ends were cut back, 3 bases at V and 11 bases at J, with 13 bases in the middle. The CDR3 extends over 12 amino acids. The CDR3 sequence is CASSFGAGWAFF. As DNA, the CDR3 is TGTGCCAGCAGCTTTGGGGCAGGGTGGGCTTTCTTT. The variable domain in full, with the rest retrieved from reference TRBV7-9 and TRBJ1-1, is DTGVSQNPRHKITKRGQNVTFRCDPISEHNRLYWYRQTLGQGPEFLTYFQNEAQLEKSRLLSDRFSAERPKGSFSTLEIQRTEQGDSAMYLCASSFGAGWAFFGQGTRLTVV.

This chain connects TRBV27 to TRBJ2-6; TRBD1 matches 10 bases. This CDR3 is 22 amino acids long. The germline CDR1 and CDR2 sequences are MNHEY and SMNVEV (reference sequence). The V and J ends lost 4 bases and 1 base, in that order; junction bases with no gene match: 19. CDR3 DNA sequence: TGTGCCAGCAGTTCCCAAGCCCGGGGACAGGGGCCAGTAGTGTCTGGGGCCAACGTCCTGACTTTC. This gives the protein CASSSQARGQGPVVSGANVLTF.

The rearrangement joins TRBV3-1 (or the pseudogene TRBV3-2) to TRBJ1-6; no definite D call. Germline CDR1 reads LGHDT; CDR2 reads YNNKEL (reference sequence). V lost 0 bases and J lost 8, with 17 bases in between. The CDR3 spans 17 residues. The CDR3 here is CASSQDPQRPGDSPLHF. The CDR3 nucleotides read TGTGCCAGCAGCCAAGATCCACAAAGGCCCGGAGATTCACCCCTCCACTTT.

The rearrangement uses TRBV19 and TRBJ2-7; perhaps TRBD2 as D (5 bases). Germline-derived CDR1 and CDR2 are LNHDA and SQIVND (reference sequence). The CDR3 is made up of 13 amino acids. V was cut by 6 bases and J by 6 bases, with 15 bases left in between. In DNA, the CDR3 is TGTGCCAGTAGGAAACCCGGGGAGACCGAGCAGTACTTC. This gives the protein CASRKPGETEQYF.

For the CDR3, the DNA is TGTGCCAGCAGTTTCAGGGGGCGAGCCCCCACGGTCACTGAAGCTTTCTTT. Translating it yields CASSFRGRAPTVTEAFF. This chain joins TRBV27 and TRBJ1-1; 8 nucleotides match TRBD1. J gave up 4 bases and V 3 bases, and 13 bases lay outside the gene matches. Looked up from germline, CDR1 is MNHEY and CDR2 is SMNVEV (reference sequence). This CDR3 is built from 17 residues.

CDR3 coding DNA: TGTGCCAGCTCACCCTTCCAGGACAGGGGCAACACTGAAGCTTTCTTT. Encoded protein: CASSPFQDRGNTEAFF. This chain links TRBV18 with TRBJ1-1; 9 nucleotides align to TRBD1. The CDR3 spans 16 residues. Germline CDR1 reads KGHSH; CDR2 reads LQKENI. V was clipped by 3 bases and J by 2 bases; unmatched bases: 7.

The chain combines TRBV6-5 with TRBJ1-1; D remains unclear. The CDR3 length is 12 residues. The ends were cut back, 5 bases at V and 6 bases at J, with 10 bases in the middle. Germline V gene data show CDR1 as MNHEY and CDR2 as SVGAGI. The CDR3 loop reads CASSNQRSEAFF. The CDR3 region has the DNA TGTGCCAGCAGTAACCAGCGCTCTGAAGCTTTCTTT.

This clone has more than one count but fewer than ten. The chain is built from TRBV7-3 and TRBJ2-1; 7 nucleotides agree with TRBD1. The V and J ends lost 3 bases and 8 bases, in that order; junction bases with no gene match: 10. This CDR3 region has 15 residues. The germline V gene encodes CDR1 SGHTA and CDR2 FQGTGA. Written as DNA, the CDR3 is TGTGCCAGCAGCTTCGGACAGGCTTTAAGGGATGAGCAGTTCTTC. Residues: CASSFGQALRDEQFF.

This rearrangement joins TRBV7-9 to TRBJ2-7; 7 nucleotides agree with TRBD1. The CDR3 has 15 residues. J gave up 2 bases and V 4 bases, and 8 bases lay outside the gene matches. CDR1 and CDR2 (germline): SEHNR, FQNEAQ (reference sequence). This chain's CDR3 is CASSYNRGPAYEQYF. DNA for the CDR3: TGTGCCAGCAGCTATAACAGGGGCCCTGCCTACGAGCAGTACTTC.

The chain links TRBV27 to TRBJ1-1, with 9 bases matching TRBD1. The CDR3 contains 13 residues. The germline gives CDR1 MNHEY, CDR2 SMNVEV (reference sequence). The V gene end was trimmed by 6 bases and the J gene end by 4 bases; junction bases not matched to a gene: 3. The CDR3 sequence is CASRDRGSTEAFF. In DNA form, the CDR3 reads TGTGCCAGCAGGGACAGGGGTTCCACTGAAGCTTTCTTT.

This rearrangement joins TRBV4-1 to TRBJ2-7; D might be TRBD2 (5 bases). This CDR3 comprises 16 residues. CDR1 is MGHRA and CDR2 is YSYEKL in the germline V gene. The V gene lost 4 bases and the J gene lost 0 bases, with 16 bases spanning the gap. As DNA, the CDR3 is TGCGCCAGCAGCCCTTATGGGGTAGGGAGCTCCTACGAGCAGTACTTC. Protein product: CASSPYGVGSSYEQYF.

This chain joins TRBV12-5 and TRBJ2-2; a possible D gene is TRBD1 (6 bases). The germline V gene has CDR1 LGHNT and CDR2 FRNRAP. The CDR3 runs 14 residues. Trimming removed 0 bases from V and 6 bases from J, with 8 bases in between. The CDR3 DNA sequence: TGTGCTAGTGGTTTGGTCCAGGGGCCCGGGGAGCTGTTTTTT. It codes for CASGLVQGPGELFF.

V gene TRBV4-1 combines with J gene TRBJ1-2; tentative D call: TRBD1 (6 bases). The CDR3 totals 16 residues. V was shortened by 0 bases and J by 7 bases, with 18 bases between the two germline ends. Germline V gene lookup returns CDR1 MGHRA and CDR2 YSYEKL. CDR3: CASSQDRVQGLAGYTF. CDR3 coding DNA: TGCGCCAGCAGCCAAGATAGGGTTCAGGGGTTGGCTGGCTACACCTTC.

The rearrangement joins TRBV12-5 to TRBJ1-1; TRBD1 is a possible D gene (5 bases). Germline loops: CDR1 LGHNT, CDR2 FRNRAP. This CDR3 spans 13 amino acids. Trimming cost V 7 bases and J 3 bases, with 12 bases left between them. The CDR3: CASAPQVDTEAFF. CDR3 sequence (DNA): TGTGCTAGTGCCCCACAGGTAGACACTGAAGCTTTCTTT.

In DNA, the CDR3 is TGTGCCAGCAGCTCGGGCCGCGGGGGCTCCTACAATGAGCAGTTCTTC. Its protein is CASSSGRGGSYNEQFF. The rearrangement joins TRBV7-3 to TRBJ2-1; 7 bases match TRBD2. The CDR3 covers 16 residues. Germline CDR1 SGHTA, CDR2 FQGTGA. The V gene end was trimmed by 4 bases and the J gene end by 0 bases; junction bases not matched to a gene: 6. Looking up the rest from reference TRBV7-3 and TRBJ2-1 gives the full variable domain: GAGVSQTPSNKVTEKGKYVELRCDPISGHTALYWYRQSLGQGPEFLIYFQGTGAADDSGLPNDRFFAVRPEGSVSTLKIQRTERGDSAVYLCASSSGRGGSYNEQFFGPGTRLTVL.

The rearrangement joins TRBV7-2 to TRBJ1-5, with 7 bases fitting TRBD1. CDR3 length: 16 amino acids. In germline, CDR1 is SGHTA, CDR2 FQGNSA. V dropped 5 bases and J dropped 5; count of bases not matched to a gene: 12. Here the CDR3 DNA reads TGTGCCAGCAGCCGTGGAGGGGGCGAGAGATATCAGCCCCAGCATTTT. Translation gives CASSRGGGERYQPQHF.

The chain carries TRBV6-5 and TRBJ2-1; no reliable D call. V was shortened by 6 bases and J by 0 bases, with 6 bases between the two germline ends. CDR1 and CDR2 (germline): MNHEY, SVGAGI. The length of the CDR3 is 13 residues. The CDR3, as DNA: TGTGCCAGCAGCCGCAGCTCCTACAATGAGCAGTTCTTC. Translated: CASSRSSYNEQFF.

With regard to this clone: The same CDR3 is also encoded by other DNA sequences in this sample. The chain links TRBV28 to TRBJ1-2, with D unclear. The CDR3 extends over 13 amino acids. The germline V gene encodes CDR1 MDHEN and CDR2 SYDVKM. Trimming took 5 bases from V and 2 from J, leaving 9 bases between them. This CDR3 reads CASSPGGNYGYTF. The CDR3, as DNA: TGTGCCAGCAGTCCCGGAGGGAACTATGGCTACACCTTC.

The chain joins TRBV15 to TRBJ1-5; TRBD1 matches at 7 bases. Losses at the gene ends were 0 bases for V and 6 bases for J; bases not matched to a gene: 5. Germline V gene sequence: CDR1 LNHNV, CDR2 YYDKDF (reference sequence). The CDR3 is made up of 15 amino acids. The CDR3, as DNA: TGTGCCACCAGCAGAGATAAGGCAGGGGGTCAGCCCCAGCATTTT. It encodes CATSRDKAGGQPQHF.

J is TRBJ1-3 and V is TRBV9; D not resolved. The CDR3 consists of 17 residues. Trimming removed 0 bases at V and 0 bases at J, with 13 bases between. Germline CDR1 reads SGDLS; CDR2 reads YYNGEE. CDR3 DNA sequence: TGTGCCAGCAGCGTAGGGGCTTATAAGGACTCTGGAAACACCATATATTTT. This gives the protein CASSVGAYKDSGNTIYF.

V usage is TRBV10-3 and J usage is TRBJ1-3; 7 nucleotides match TRBD1. Germline assignment: CDR1 ENHRY and CDR2 SYGVKD. The CDR3 length is 14 residues. V gave up 10 bases and J gave up 11 bases; unmatched junction bases: 17. As DNA, the CDR3 is TGTGCCAGCGCCACAGACAGGGATCGAGGGCCCATATATTTT. Translating gives CASATDRDRGPIYF.

The J gene is TRBJ1-1, the V gene TRBV4-3; D is ambiguous. The CDR3 length is 13 residues. The V gene lost 5 bases and the J gene lost 1 base, with 8 bases spanning the gap. Germline-derived CDR1 and CDR2 are LGHNA and YSLEER. As DNA, the CDR3 is TGCGCCAGCAGCTCAACAGAGAACACTGAAGCTTTCTTT. It yields the protein CASSSTENTEAFF.

V is TRBV5-4 and J is TRBJ2-3, with 9 bases matching TRBD2. The ends lost 4 bases at V and 2 bases at J; junction bases unmatched: 5. The CDR3 sequence is 15 residues long. Germline V gives CDR1 SGHNT, CDR2 YYREEE (reference sequence). The chain's CDR3 is CASSSGGMHTDTQYF. The CDR3 DNA reads TGTGCCAGCAGCAGCGGGGGGATGCACACAGATACGCAGTATTTT.

V is TRBV6-6 and J is TRBJ2-1, with 7 positions matching TRBD2. The germline V gene encodes CDR1 MNHNY and CDR2 SVGAGI (reference sequence). The CDR3 length is 14 residues. V dropped 2 bases and J dropped 7; count of bases not matched to a gene: 5. The CDR3 spells CASSYGLVSNEQFF. The DNA for the CDR3 is TGTGCCAGCAGTTACGGACTAGTATCGAATGAGCAGTTCTTC.

The V and J genes are TRBV27 and TRBJ2-7; 11 nucleotides line up with TRBD1. Trimming removed 5 bases from V and 1 base from J; junction bases left unmatched: 4. The CDR3 length is 15 residues. The germline CDR1 and CDR2 sequences are MNHEY and SMNVEV (reference sequence). The CDR3 reads CASSGDRGISYEQYF. CDR3 nucleotides: TGTGCCAGCAGTGGGGACAGGGGGATATCCTACGAGCAGTACTTC.

This clone has only a few counts. The chain carries TRBV5-1 and TRBJ1-1; D not certain. Germline CDR1 reads SGHRS; CDR2 reads YFSETQ. This CDR3 contains 14 residues. Between the trimmed V and J ends, which lost 0 bases and 6 bases, there was a span of 12 bases. The CDR3 DNA sequence: TGCGCCAGCAGCTTGGGGTATTCAGGCGCTGAAGCTTTCTTT. Translation: CASSLGYSGAEAFF. The full variable domain, with the rest looked up from reference TRBV5-1 and TRBJ1-1, is KAGVTQTPRYLIKTRGQQVTLSCSPISGHRSVSWYQQTPGQGLQFLFEYFSETQRNKGNFPGRFSGRQFSNSRSEMNVSTLELGDSALYLCASSLGYSGAEAFFGQGTRLTVV.

CDR3 amino acids: CASSQARTSTEQFF. The CDR3, as DNA: TGTGCCAGCAGCCAAGCCAGGACTAGCACTGAGCAGTTCTTC. The chain uses TRBV3-1 (or the pseudogene TRBV3-2) and TRBJ2-1; 8 bases are a match to TRBD2. This CDR3 has 14 amino acids. Germline trimming cut 1 base from V and 9 bases from J; bases unmatched to any gene: 5. CDR1 and CDR2 (germline): LGHDT, YNNKEL (reference sequence).

The count of this clone is one. The V gene is TRBV5-8, the J gene TRBJ1-5, with 7 bases that match TRBD1. V was pared by 3 bases and J by 1 base, with 10 bases of the junction left unmatched. Germline loops: CDR1 SGHTS, CDR2 YDEGEE. The CDR3 is made up of 17 amino acids. The CDR3 DNA sequence: TGTGCCAGCAGCTCCGCTGGACAGGAATGGAGCAATCAGCCCCAGCATTTT. Encoded protein: CASSSAGQEWSNQPQHF.